This passage covers 6 T cell receptor beta chains from one sample sequenced in a study of beta chain features in type 1 diabetes (dated by TCRdb to 2016 to 2018). Study-wide conclusions, independent of this receptor: Type 1 diabetes patients showed a moderate but significant shortening of TCRB CDR3 length in all four CD4+ subsets.

Library preparation was by the immunoSEQ multiplex PCR assay. The entire isolated RNA was reverse transcribed using the High Capacity cDNA Reverse Transcription Kit, and thus expressed TCRB transcripts were sequenced. Imported from immuneACCESS, the table was reduced by TCRdb to in-frame sequences with V and J called. These copies leave out some clones; in studies compared against another copy, an unresolved V gene accounts for under half, and the cause of the remainder is not known. In all, the sample holds fewer than 450,000 clones, and approximately 13% of those were seen once. The ten largest clones represent approximately 0.016% of the sample. For these receptors, no antigen is known. The sample taken for sequencing was naive CD4+ T cells from blood. According to the study, the label for this sample's cell subset or site signals: true naive CD4+ T cells. The receptors shown here come from a woman aged 18-29 years with type 1 diabetes.

As for this clone: Because the CDR3's place on the DNA is in doubt, the DNA is left out and the CDR3 is given as listed by TCRdb. This chain links TRBV19 with TRBJ2-2; the table's TRBD1 call for D was not verified on the DNA. CDR1 and CDR2 (germline): LNHDA, SQIVND (reference sequence). The CDR3 region is 14 residues in length, termini included. CDR3 in amino acids: CASSSGQVTGELFF.

The CDR3 DNA reads TGTGCCAGCTCACCAAACCTGGGGGGCCAAGAGACCCAGTACTTC. Encoded protein: CASSPNLGGQETQYF. The chain has TRBV18 and TRBJ2-5, with D tentatively TRBD2 (6 bases). The CDR3 runs to 15 residues. Trimming removed 2 bases at V and 1 base at J, with 11 bases between. The germline CDR1 and CDR2 sequences are KGHSH and LQKENI.

V usage is TRBV25-1 and J usage is TRBJ1-1; 9 nucleotides agree with TRBD1. V shed 7 bases and J 5 bases; nucleotides not matched to a gene: 5. Germline lookup yields CDR1 MGHDK and CDR2 SYGVNS. The CDR3 spans 13 residues. CDR3 in DNA: TGTGCCAGCATGGGACAGGGAGGGACTGAAGCTTTCTTT. The encoded protein is CASMGQGGTEAFF. The full variable domain, with the rest looked up from reference TRBV25-1 and TRBJ1-1, is EADIYQTPRYLVIGTGKKITLECSQTMGHDKMYWYQQDPGMELHLIHYSYGVNSTEKGDLSSESTVSRIRTEHFPLTLESARPSHTSQYLCASMGQGGTEAFFGQGTRLTVV.

The J gene is TRBJ2-2, the V gene TRBV14, with 12 positions matching TRBD2. Per the germline V gene, CDR1 is SGHDN and CDR2 is FVKESK. This CDR3 contains 16 residues. The V gene end was trimmed by 1 base and the J gene end by 5 bases; junction bases not matched to a gene: 2. The CDR3 region has the DNA TGTGCCAGCAGCCAAGGACTAGCGGGAGTAACCGGGGAGCTGTTTTTT. It specifies CASSQGLAGVTGELFF.

This clone has just a few counts. This chain connects TRBV5-1 to TRBJ2-1, with TRBD2 matching over 10 bases. With V trimmed by 2 bases and J by 7 bases, 6 bases remained unmatched. The CDR3 is 15 amino acids. Germline loops: CDR1 SGHRS, CDR2 YFSETQ. The CDR3 region is CASSFRLAGVNEQFF. DNA for the CDR3: TGCGCCAGCAGCTTTCGGCTAGCGGGAGTGAATGAGCAGTTCTTC.

The table lists this clone with a few counts. This chain links TRBV2 with TRBJ2-7; a weak D match, TRBD2 (7 bases). This CDR3 region has 14 residues. Germline V gives CDR1 SNHLY, CDR2 FYNNEI. The V and J ends lost 8 bases and 6 bases respectively, with 20 bases between them. The CDR3 DNA is TGTGCCAGCTCCGTTGTCAGGGAGGGGGGCGAGCAGTACTTC. It codes for CASSVVREGGEQYF.